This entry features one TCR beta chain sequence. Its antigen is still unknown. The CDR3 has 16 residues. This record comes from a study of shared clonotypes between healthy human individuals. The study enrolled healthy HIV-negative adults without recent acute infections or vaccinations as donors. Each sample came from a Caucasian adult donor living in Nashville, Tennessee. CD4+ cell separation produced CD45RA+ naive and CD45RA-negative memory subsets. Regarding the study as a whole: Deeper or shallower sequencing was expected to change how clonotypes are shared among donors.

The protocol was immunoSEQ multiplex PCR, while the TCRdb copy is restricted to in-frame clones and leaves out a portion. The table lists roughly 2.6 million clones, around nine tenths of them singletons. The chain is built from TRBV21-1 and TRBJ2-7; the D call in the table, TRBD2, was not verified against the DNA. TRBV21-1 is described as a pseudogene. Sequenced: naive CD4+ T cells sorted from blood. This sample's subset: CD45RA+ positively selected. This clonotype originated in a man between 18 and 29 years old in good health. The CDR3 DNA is TGTGCCAGCAGCAAAGGCACCGGGACTAGCGCTTACGAGCAGTACTTC. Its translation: CASSKGTGTSAYEQYF.